This T cell receptor beta chain came from a study of blood T cell repertoires in COVID-19. In the study overall: Samples taken during acute and convalescent COVID-19 were collected in the United States, Italy and Spain.

Adults between roughly 18 and 95 years of age took part from 24 US areas. Germline V lookup: CDR1 SGHRS, CDR2 YFSETQ. V lost 4 bases to trimming and J lost 6 bases; unmatched junction nucleotides: 9. This CDR3 region has 14 residues. In the original analysis: Estimated nucleated cell counts came from reference gene primer amplification. Libraries were prepared by immunoSEQ multiplex PCR; TCRdb keeps only in-frame clonotypes and omits some of them. V, J and clone size reflect that table, while D and trimming were determined from the DNA. This table holds 350,000 to 450,000 clones, 70% to 90% found once. This clone was seen only a few times.

This chain joins TRBV5-1 and TRBJ1-2; 7 nucleotides agree with TRBD1. Input material: PBMCs or T cells enriched from blood (not recorded which). The receptor was derived from a woman aged 18-29 years who had been exposed to COVID-19. CDR3 region: CASSRSTGTDGYTF. CDR3 in DNA: TGCGCCAGCAGCAGATCGACAGGGACAGATGGCTACACCTTC.